This TCR beta chain was sequenced during a study of blood T cells in healthy people across ages. General study points: TCR beta diversity per million T cells fell roughly linearly with age.

V was trimmed by 0 bases and J by 3 bases, leaving 10 bases between them. The CDR3 is made up of 15 amino acids. Germline V CDR1 and CDR2: SGDLS, YYNGEE. A second PCR, run for roughly 7 to 11 cycles, used a sample-barcoded 5' primer plus a J-beta primer mix. Each cDNA molecule was tagged by a template-switch adaptor with 12 random nucleotides. In TCRdb, the 5' RACE reads were re-called with MiXCR into one record per CDR3 protein. The sample holds about 800,000 distinct CDR3 sequences; 58% are singletons and the top ten take roughly 20%. This clonotype was counted only a few times. Its antigen remains unknown. Peripheral blood was drawn, approximately 10 milliliters per donor. Total RNA amounts of at least 5 micrograms were extracted per sample.

This sequence joins TRBV9 and TRBJ1-5; D possibly corresponds to TRBD1 (6 bases). This receptor was taken from a young man in good health. Sequenced material: blood. CDR3 loop: CASSVGTGSNQPQHF. CDR3 sequence (DNA): TGTGCCAGCAGCGTAGGAACAGGGTCCAATCAGCCCCAGCATTTT.